This TCR beta chain was retrieved from a study of OX40 agonist ivuxolimab in advanced cancers. This CDR3 comprises 15 residues. The ends were cut back, 2 bases at V and 4 bases at J, with 15 bases in the middle. Sequenced by immunoSEQ multiplex PCR; TCRdb stores in-frame clones only, minus some. Among 30,000 or so clones listed, about 82% were seen once. General study results and limits: Compared with others, partial responders at 0.1-3.0 mg/kg displayed clonal expansion among the lowest.

This clone occurred a few times. Its antigen is undetermined. This sample comprised CD4+ or CD8+ T cells sorted from blood, obtained in a trial of the OX40 agonist ivuxolimab. The sequence was obtained from an adult with an advanced solid tumor such as melanoma, head and neck, liver or kidney cancer. The genes are TRBV5-3 and TRBJ1-2; maybe TRBD1 (6 bases). TRBV5-3 is an ORF, with its function uncertain. The CDR3 reads CARSFHTGSSYGYTF. The CDR3 bases are TGTGCCAGAAGCTTCCATACAGGGTCTAGCTATGGCTACACCTTC.